Listed below are T cell receptor beta chains from one sample, sequenced in a study of control samples from healthy donors and cancer patients. Assay: immunoSEQ multiplex PCR; the TCRdb copy retains only in-frame clones and omits some. Of fewer than 120,000 clones listed, 70% to 90% are singletons. Sequencing was performed on PBMCs. These receptors came from a woman aged 55-70 years with lung cancer. Each CDR3 is given with its conserved first and last residue. The order of the fields is CDR3 protein, CDR3 DNA, clone size, V gene, J gene, D gene. A D gene is named only where the DNA matches it firmly. Clone size appears in some rows only: once, few, many, or a class for an expanded clone.

CASSVAGTGGLSDNSPLHF	TGTGCCAGCAGCGTGGCCGGGACAGGGGGCCTTTCGGATAATTCACCCCTCCACTTT	.	TRBV7-9	TRBJ1-6	TRBD1
CAWSLSDSRNYGYTF	TGTGCCTGGAGCCTCAGCGACAGCCGCAACTATGGCTACACCTTC	.	TRBV30	TRBJ1-2	.
CASSVTSGAYEQYF	TGTGCCAGCAGCGTAACTAGCGGGGCTTACGAGCAGTACTTC	.	TRBV9	TRBJ2-7	TRBD2
CASSPPNRGDQPQHF	TGTGCCAGCAGCCCCCCCAACAGGGGCGACCAGCCCCAGCATTTT	.	TRBV7-3	TRBJ1-5	TRBD1
CASSERDSDYEQYF	TGTGCCAGTAGTGAAAGGGACTCCGACTACGAGCAGTACTTC	.	TRBV19	TRBJ2-7	.
CASSPPRRENPYNEQFF	TGTGCCAGCAGCCCCCCGAGGCGGGAGAACCCCTACAATGAGCAGTTCTTC	many	TRBV7-8	TRBJ2-1	TRBD2
CASSLETGEWNTEAFF	TGTGCCAGCAGCTTGGAGACAGGGGAGTGGAACACTGAAGCTTTCTTT	.	TRBV5-4	TRBJ1-1	TRBD1
CASSWNGQAVGYTF	TGTGCCAGCAGTTGGAACGGACAAGCGGTAGGCTACACCTTC	.	TRBV27	TRBJ1-2	.
CASSPDRGRSSYEAFF	TGTGCCAGCTCGCCCGACAGGGGGCGATCTTCCTATGAAGCTTTCTTT	.	TRBV18	TRBJ1-1	TRBD1
CASSQAGGLAVSSYNEQFF	TGTGCCAGCAGCCAAGCCGGGGGGCTAGCGGTAAGCTCCTACAATGAGCAGTTCTTC	.	TRBV3-1/TRBV3-2	TRBJ2-1	.
CASSLGAGETEAFF	TGTGCCAGCAGCTTGGGGGCCGGGGAGACTGAAGCTTTCTTT	.	TRBV5-6	TRBJ1-1	.
CASSQGSWSTEAFF	TGTGCCAGCAGCCAAGGAAGTTGGAGCACTGAAGCTTTCTTT	.	TRBV3-1/TRBV3-2	TRBJ1-1	.
CASREQGSQPQHF	TGTGCCAGCAGAGAACAGGGTTCCCAGCCCCAGCATTTT	once	TRBV28	TRBJ1-5	.
CASSPAGTGSTEAFF	TGTGCCAGCAGTCCCGCCGGGACAGGGAGCACTGAAGCTTTCTTT	once	TRBV7-9	TRBJ1-1	TRBD1
CASSETTYEQYF	TGTGCCAGCAGTGAAACAACCTACGAGCAGTACTTC	once	TRBV25-1	TRBJ2-7	.
CASSFGQYNEKLFF	TGTGCCAGCAGCTTCGGACAGTATAATGAAAAACTGTTTTTT	.	TRBV6-2/TRBV6-3	TRBJ1-4	.
CASSEGTGRNQPQHF	TGTGCCAGCAGTGAAGGCACAGGGAGGAATCAGCCCCAGCATTTT	.	TRBV6-1	TRBJ1-5	.
CASSSIPQNTEAFF	TGTGCCAGCAGCTCAATACCCCAGAACACTGAAGCTTTCTTT	few	TRBV7-9	TRBJ1-1	.
CASKTGGAKNEQFF	TGTGCCAGTAAAACAGGGGGCGCAAAAAATGAGCAGTTCTTC	.	TRBV19	TRBJ2-1	TRBD1
CASSSSQLPAGYTF	TGTGCCAGCAGTTCCTCACAGCTCCCTGCTGGCTACACCTTC	.	TRBV27	TRBJ1-2	.
CASSLDSGSNEKLFF	TGTGCCAGCAGCTTGGACAGTGGAAGTAATGAAAAACTGTTTTTT	.	TRBV5-4	TRBJ1-4	.
CASTSVGGRTDTQYF	TGTGCCAGCACATCTGTAGGAGGTCGCACAGATACGCAGTATTTT	.	TRBV6-5	TRBJ2-3	.
CASSQDRDYGYTF	TGCGCCAGCAGCCAAGATAGGGACTATGGCTACACCTTC	.	TRBV4-1	TRBJ1-2	.
CSASGYGGKNEQYF	TGCAGTGCTAGTGGATATGGGGGGAAGAACGAGCAGTACTTC	.	TRBV20-1	TRBJ2-7	.
CASSESPGQHYNSPLHF	TGTGCCAGCAGTGAATCCCCAGGGCAACACTATAATTCACCCCTCCACTTT	.	TRBV25-1	TRBJ1-6	.
CASSFTSGPGTDTQYF	TGTGCCAGCAGCTTTACTAGCGGGCCTGGGACAGATACGCAGTATTTT	few	TRBV5-6	TRBJ2-3	TRBD2
CASSDRPGTGFSGNTIYF	TGTGCCAGCAGCGACCGTCCCGGGACAGGTTTCTCTGGAAACACCATATATTTT	once	TRBV7-9	TRBJ1-3	TRBD1
CASSLVGQDYEQYF	TGCGCCAGCAGCTTGGTAGGGCAGGACTACGAGCAGTACTTC	.	TRBV5-1	TRBJ2-7	.
CASSDMSGPSTDTQYF	TGTGCCAGCAGTGATATGAGCGGGCCTAGCACAGATACGCAGTATTTT	.	TRBV6-1	TRBJ2-3	.
CATGGGHNQPQHF	TGTGCCACCGGGGGGGGGCATAATCAGCCCCAGCATTTT	.	TRBV19	TRBJ1-5	.
CAISDLDQPQHF	TGTGCCATCAGTGACCTTGATCAGCCCCAGCATTTT	.	TRBV10-3	TRBJ1-5	.
CASSQVRGLSEAFF	TGTGCCAGCAGCCAAGTCAGGGGCCTCTCTGAAGCTTTCTTT	.	TRBV3-1/TRBV3-2	TRBJ1-1	.
CASSPFRSRGQETQYF	TGTGCCAGCAGCCCCTTTCGATCGCGGGGGCAAGAGACCCAGTACTTC	.	TRBV7-2	TRBJ2-5	TRBD2
CASSLMGETSGSNEQFF	TGTGCCAGCAGCTTAATGGGCGAGACTAGCGGGAGTAATGAGCAGTTCTTC	.	TRBV7-3	TRBJ2-1	TRBD2
CSHMHGGNTEAFF	TGCAGCCATATGCATGGGGGGAACACTGAAGCTTTCTTT	once	TRBV29-1	TRBJ1-1	.
CASSPSYNEQFF	TGTGCCAGCAGCCCATCCTACAATGAGCAGTTCTTC	.	TRBV7-3	TRBJ2-1	.
CASSLVTRTEAFF	TGTGCCAGCAGCTTGGTGACCCGAACTGAAGCTTTCTTT	.	TRBV7-2	TRBJ1-1	.
CSVTGGRQTYEQYF	TGCAGCGTGACAGGGGGTAGACAAACCTACGAGCAGTACTTC	.	TRBV29-1	TRBJ2-7	TRBD1
CASSYFGGANTEAFF	TGTGCCAGCAGTTACTTCGGGGGCGCGAACACTGAAGCTTTCTTT	.	TRBV6-5	TRBJ1-1	.
CASSPGEDTEAFF	TGTGCCAGCTCACCAGGGGAAGACACTGAAGCTTTCTTT	.	TRBV18	TRBJ1-1	.
CATSLRSRKETQYF	TGTGCCACCAGCCTTAGGTCCCGGAAAGAGACCCAGTACTTC	.	TRBV15	TRBJ2-5	.
CASSPSGSETQYF	TGTGCCAGCAGTCCTAGCGGGAGTGAGACCCAGTACTTC	once	TRBV6-6	TRBJ2-5	TRBD2
CASSPGQLTGELFF	TGTGCCAGCAGTCCGGGACAGCTCACCGGGGAGCTGTTTTTT	.	TRBV27	TRBJ2-2	TRBD1
CASSPPYRVANTGELFF	TGTGCCAGCAGCCCACCGTACAGGGTCGCGAACACCGGGGAGCTGTTTTTT	.	TRBV7-9	TRBJ2-2	.
CSASNRDGKNEKLFF	TGCAGTGCTAGTAATCGGGACGGAAAAAATGAAAAACTGTTTTTT	.	TRBV20-1	TRBJ1-4	.
CASSLGDRQGGQPQHF	TGCGCCAGCAGCTTGGGAGACCGACAGGGAGGCCAGCCCCAGCATTTT	.	TRBV5-1	TRBJ1-5	TRBD1
CASSPGPYNEQFF	TGTGCCAGCAGCCCAGGGCCCTACAATGAGCAGTTCTTC	.	TRBV7-3	TRBJ2-1	.
CASTTTRKGAQGYTF	TGTGCCAGCACCACCACCCGGAAGGGGGCGCAGGGCTACACCTTC	.	TRBV7-9	TRBJ1-2	TRBD1
CASSADREGYGYTF	TGTGCCAGCAGCGCGGACAGGGAAGGTTACGGCTACACCTTC	once	TRBV11-2	TRBJ1-2	TRBD1
CASSPAGTNTEAFF	TGTGCCAGCAGCCCCGCCGGGACGAACACTGAAGCTTTCTTT	.	TRBV7-2	TRBJ1-1	.
CASQSPGGSGGTEAFF	TGTGCCAGCCAATCACCCGGGGGAAGCGGGGGAACTGAAGCTTTCTTT	.	TRBV7-2	TRBJ1-1	.
CASKTGNQETQYF	TGTGCCAGTAAAACAGGGAACCAAGAGACCCAGTACTTC	.	TRBV7-9	TRBJ2-5	.
CASSQGRGPYNEQFF	TGTGCCAGCAGCCAAGGCAGGGGGCCCTACAATGAGCAGTTCTTC	.	TRBV3-1/TRBV3-2	TRBJ2-1	TRBD1
CASSLHSYEQYF	TGTGCCAGCAGCTTACACTCCTACGAGCAGTACTTC	many	TRBV7-9	TRBJ2-7	.
CASSLRNPGGHNEQFF	TGTGCCAGCTCACTTCGGAATCCGGGGGGCCACAATGAGCAGTTCTTC	.	TRBV18	TRBJ2-1	.
CASSLAGPTYNEQFF	TGTGCCAGCAGCCTAGCGGGGCCTACTTACAATGAGCAGTTCTTC	.	TRBV11-3	TRBJ2-1	TRBD2
CASSYQETQYF	TGTGCCAGCAGTTACCAAGAGACCCAGTACTTC	.	TRBV6-5	TRBJ2-5	.
CASSLPQAVNTEAFF	TGCGCCAGCAGCCTACCACAGGCGGTGAACACTGAAGCTTTCTTT	.	TRBV5-1	TRBJ1-1	.